This entry concerns a single TCR beta chain. The record originates from a study of blood T cell repertoires in COVID-19. Study as a whole: Acute and convalescent COVID-19 samples came from the United States, Italy and Spain.

Cohorts were assigned according to the clinical history that participants reported. Donors in Cohort 3 counted as recovered after two negative PCRs, clearance, or symptom resolution. Germline-derived CDR1 and CDR2 are SGHVS and FNYEAQ. This CDR3 spans 14 amino acids. The V gene end was trimmed by 5 bases and the J gene end by 5 bases; junction bases not matched to a gene: 5. Study processing details: Estimation of nucleated cell counts was performed using reference gene primer amplification. Some clones are missing from TCRdb's copy, which holds only in-frame ones; the method was immunoSEQ multiplex PCR. D and trimming come from the DNA, and the V and J calls and clone size come from that table. The sample shows over 150,000 clones, around 82% of them seen only once.

This chain connects TRBV7-6 to TRBJ2-3; 9 nucleotides match TRBD1. Sequenced: PBMCs or T cells enriched from blood (not recorded which). The TCR originated in a man between 35 and 55 years old who had recovered from COVID-19. In DNA form, the CDR3 reads TGTGCCAGCAGCCGTGGACAGGGGCTAGATACGCAGTATTTT. Protein sequence: CASSRGQGLDTQYF.